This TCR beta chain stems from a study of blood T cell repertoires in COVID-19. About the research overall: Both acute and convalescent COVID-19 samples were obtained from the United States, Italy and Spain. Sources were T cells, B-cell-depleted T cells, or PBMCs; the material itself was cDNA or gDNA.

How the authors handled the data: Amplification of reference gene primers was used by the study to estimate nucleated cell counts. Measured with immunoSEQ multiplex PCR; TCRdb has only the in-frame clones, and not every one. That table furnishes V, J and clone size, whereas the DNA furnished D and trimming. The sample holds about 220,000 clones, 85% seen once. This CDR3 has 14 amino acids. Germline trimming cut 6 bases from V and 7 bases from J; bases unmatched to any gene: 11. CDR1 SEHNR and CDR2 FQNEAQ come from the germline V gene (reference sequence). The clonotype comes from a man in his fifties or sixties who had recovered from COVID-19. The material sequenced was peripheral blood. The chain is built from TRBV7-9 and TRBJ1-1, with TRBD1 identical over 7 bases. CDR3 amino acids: CASSSNLQGIEAFF. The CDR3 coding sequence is TGTGCCAGCAGTTCAAATCTACAGGGGATTGAAGCTTTCTTT.